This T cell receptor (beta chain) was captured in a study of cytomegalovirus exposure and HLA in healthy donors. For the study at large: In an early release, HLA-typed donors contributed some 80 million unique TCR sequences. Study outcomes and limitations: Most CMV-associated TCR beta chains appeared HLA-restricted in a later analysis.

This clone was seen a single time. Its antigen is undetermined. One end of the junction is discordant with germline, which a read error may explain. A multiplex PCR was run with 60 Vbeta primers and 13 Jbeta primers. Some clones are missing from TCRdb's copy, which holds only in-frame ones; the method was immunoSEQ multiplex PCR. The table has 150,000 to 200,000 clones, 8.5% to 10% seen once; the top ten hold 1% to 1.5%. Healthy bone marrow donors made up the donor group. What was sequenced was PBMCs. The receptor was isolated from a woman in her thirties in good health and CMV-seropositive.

The CDR3: CAGSFSGLAGDLQDEQYF. The CDR3 DNA reads TGTGCCGGCAGCTTTTCGGGACTAGCGGGAGACCTTCAGGACGAGCAGTACTTC. The chain combines TRBV13 with TRBJ2-7, with 14 positions matching TRBD2. The CDR3 runs to 18 residues. Looked up from germline, CDR1 is PRHDT and CDR2 is FYEKMQ (reference sequence).